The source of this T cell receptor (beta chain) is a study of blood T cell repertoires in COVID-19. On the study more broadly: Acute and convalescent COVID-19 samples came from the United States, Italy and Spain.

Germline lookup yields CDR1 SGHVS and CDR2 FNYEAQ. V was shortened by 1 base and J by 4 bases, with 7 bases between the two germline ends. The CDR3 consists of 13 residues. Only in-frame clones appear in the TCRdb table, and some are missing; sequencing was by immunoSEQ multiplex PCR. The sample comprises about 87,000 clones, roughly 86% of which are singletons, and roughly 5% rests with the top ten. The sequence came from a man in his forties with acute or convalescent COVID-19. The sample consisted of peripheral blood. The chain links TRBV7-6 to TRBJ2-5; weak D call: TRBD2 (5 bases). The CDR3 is CASSLERLETQYF. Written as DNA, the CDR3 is TGTGCCAGCAGCTTAGAGCGGTTAGAGACCCAGTACTTC.